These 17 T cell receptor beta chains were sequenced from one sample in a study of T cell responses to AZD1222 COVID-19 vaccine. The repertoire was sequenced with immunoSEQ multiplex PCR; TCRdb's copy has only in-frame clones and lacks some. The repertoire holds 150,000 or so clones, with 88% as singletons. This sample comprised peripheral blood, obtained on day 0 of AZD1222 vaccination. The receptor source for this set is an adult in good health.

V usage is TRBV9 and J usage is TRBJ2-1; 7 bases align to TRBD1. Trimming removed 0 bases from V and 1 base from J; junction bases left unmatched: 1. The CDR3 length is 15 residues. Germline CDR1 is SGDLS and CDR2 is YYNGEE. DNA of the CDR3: TGTGCCAGCAGCGTAGAACAGGGGTCCTACAATGAGCAGTTCTTC. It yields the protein CASSVEQGSYNEQFF.

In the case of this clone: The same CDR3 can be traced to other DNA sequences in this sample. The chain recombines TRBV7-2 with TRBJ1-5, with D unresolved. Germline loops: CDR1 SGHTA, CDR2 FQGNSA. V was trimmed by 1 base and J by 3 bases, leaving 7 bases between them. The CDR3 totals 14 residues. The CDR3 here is CASSLGGNNQPQHF. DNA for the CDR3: TGTGCCAGCAGCTTAGGGGGTAACAATCAGCCCCAGCATTTT. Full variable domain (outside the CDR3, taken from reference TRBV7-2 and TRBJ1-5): GAGVSQSPSNKVTEKGKDVELRCDPISGHTALYWYRQSLGQGLEFLIYFQGNSAPDKSGLPSDRFSAERTGGSVSTLTIQRTQQEDSAVYLCASSLGGNNQPQHFGDGTRLSIL.

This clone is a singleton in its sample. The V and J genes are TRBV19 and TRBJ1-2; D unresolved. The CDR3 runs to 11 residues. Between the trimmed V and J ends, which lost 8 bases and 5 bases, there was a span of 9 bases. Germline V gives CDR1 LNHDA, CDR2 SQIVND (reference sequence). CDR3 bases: TGTGCCAGTCGGGTAGGTTATGGCTACACCTTC. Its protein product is CASRVGYGYTF.

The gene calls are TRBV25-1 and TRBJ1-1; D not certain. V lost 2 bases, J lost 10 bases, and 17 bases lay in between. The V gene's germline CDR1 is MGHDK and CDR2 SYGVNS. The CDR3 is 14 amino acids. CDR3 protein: CASSEEAMGIRAFF. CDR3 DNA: TGTGCCAGCAGTGAAGAAGCGATGGGGATTCGAGCTTTCTTT.

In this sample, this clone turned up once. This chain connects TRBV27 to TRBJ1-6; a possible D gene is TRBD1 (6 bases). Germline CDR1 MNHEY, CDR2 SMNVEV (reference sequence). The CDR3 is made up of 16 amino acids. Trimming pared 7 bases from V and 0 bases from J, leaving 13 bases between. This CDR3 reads CASTLGHSSYNSPLHF. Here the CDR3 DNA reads TGTGCCAGCACCTTGGGACATAGCTCCTATAATTCACCCCTCCACTTT.

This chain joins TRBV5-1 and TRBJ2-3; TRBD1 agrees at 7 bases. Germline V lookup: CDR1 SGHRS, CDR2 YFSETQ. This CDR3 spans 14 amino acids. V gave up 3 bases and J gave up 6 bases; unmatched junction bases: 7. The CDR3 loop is CASSSRTGFDTQYF. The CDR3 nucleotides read TGCGCCAGCAGCTCTAGGACAGGATTTGATACGCAGTATTTT.

The CDR3 loop is CASSLAQASLSGNTIYF. The CDR3 nucleotides read TGTGCCAGCAGTTTAGCTCAGGCGTCGCTCTCTGGAAACACCATATATTTT. The chain uses TRBV28 and TRBJ1-3; no clear D gene. V was cut by 2 bases and J by 0 bases, with 14 bases left in between. Germline loops: CDR1 MDHEN, CDR2 SYDVKM. The CDR3 totals 17 residues. Full variable domain (missing parts from reference TRBV28 and TRBJ1-3): DVKVTQSSRYLVKRTGEKVFLECVQDMDHENMFWYRQDPGLGLRLIYFSYDVKMKEKGDIPEGYSVSREKKERFSLILESASTNQTSMYLCASSLAQASLSGNTIYFGEGSWLTVV.

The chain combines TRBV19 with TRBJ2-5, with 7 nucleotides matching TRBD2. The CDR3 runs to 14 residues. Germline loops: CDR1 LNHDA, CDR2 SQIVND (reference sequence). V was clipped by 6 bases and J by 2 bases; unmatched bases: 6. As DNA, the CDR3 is TGTGCCAGTAGCCCCCACGGGAGGCAAGAGACCCAGTACTTC. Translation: CASSPHGRQETQYF.

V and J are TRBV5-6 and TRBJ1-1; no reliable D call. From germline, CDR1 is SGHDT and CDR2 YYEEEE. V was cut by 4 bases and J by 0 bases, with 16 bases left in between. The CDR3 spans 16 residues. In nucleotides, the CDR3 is TGTGCCAGCAGCCTCGACGGATGGTACATGAACACTGAAGCTTTCTTT. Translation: CASSLDGWYMNTEAFF.

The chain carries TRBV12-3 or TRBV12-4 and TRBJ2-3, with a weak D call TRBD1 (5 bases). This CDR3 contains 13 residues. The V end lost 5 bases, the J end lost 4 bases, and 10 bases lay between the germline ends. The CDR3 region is CASSPRGSDTQYF. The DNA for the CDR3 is TGTGCCAGCAGTCCAAGGGGTTCAGATACGCAGTATTTT.

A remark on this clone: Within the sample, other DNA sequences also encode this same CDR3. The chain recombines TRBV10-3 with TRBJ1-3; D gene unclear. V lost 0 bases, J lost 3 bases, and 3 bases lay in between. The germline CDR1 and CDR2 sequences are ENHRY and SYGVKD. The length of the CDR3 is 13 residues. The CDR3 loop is CAISESIGNTIYF. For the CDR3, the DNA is TGTGCCATCAGTGAGTCCATTGGAAACACCATATATTTT.

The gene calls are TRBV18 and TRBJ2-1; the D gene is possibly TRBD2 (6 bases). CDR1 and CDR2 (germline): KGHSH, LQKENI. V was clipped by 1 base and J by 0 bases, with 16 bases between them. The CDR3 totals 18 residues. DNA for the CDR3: TGTGCCAGCTCACCACGGGGTATGGCGGGGAGCTCCTACAATGAGCAGTTCTTC. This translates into CASSPRGMAGSSYNEQFF.

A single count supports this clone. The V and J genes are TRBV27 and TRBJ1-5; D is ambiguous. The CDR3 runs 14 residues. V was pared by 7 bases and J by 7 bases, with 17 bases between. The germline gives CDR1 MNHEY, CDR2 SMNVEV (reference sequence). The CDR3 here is CASTLNGFPQPQHF. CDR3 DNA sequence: TGTGCCAGCACTCTAAATGGGTTCCCCCAGCCCCAGCATTTT.

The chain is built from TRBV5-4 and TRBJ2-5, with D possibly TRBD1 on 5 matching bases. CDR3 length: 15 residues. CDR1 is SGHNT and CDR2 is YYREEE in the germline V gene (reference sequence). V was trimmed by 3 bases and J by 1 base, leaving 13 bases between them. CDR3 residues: CASSSTRQSQETQYF. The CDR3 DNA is TGTGCCAGCAGCTCCACCAGACAGAGCCAAGAGACCCAGTACTTC.

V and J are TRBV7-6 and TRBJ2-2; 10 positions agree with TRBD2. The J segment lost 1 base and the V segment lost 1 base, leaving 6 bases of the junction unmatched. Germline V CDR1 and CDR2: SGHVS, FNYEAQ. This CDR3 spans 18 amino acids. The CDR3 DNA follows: TGTGCCAGCAGCTTAGTCGGAGCTAGCGGGGGGAACACCGGGGAGCTGTTTTTT. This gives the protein CASSLVGASGGNTGELFF.

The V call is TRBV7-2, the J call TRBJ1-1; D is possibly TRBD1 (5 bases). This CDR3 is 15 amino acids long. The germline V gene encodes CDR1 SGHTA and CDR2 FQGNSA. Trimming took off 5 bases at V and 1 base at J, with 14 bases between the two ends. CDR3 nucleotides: TGTGCCAGCAGCCCAGGGACCCTAAGGAACACTGAAGCTTTCTTT. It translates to CASSPGTLRNTEAFF.

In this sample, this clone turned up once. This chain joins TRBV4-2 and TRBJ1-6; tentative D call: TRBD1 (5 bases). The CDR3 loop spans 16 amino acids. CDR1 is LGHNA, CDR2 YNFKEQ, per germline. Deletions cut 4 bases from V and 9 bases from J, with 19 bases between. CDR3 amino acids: CASSLSAGGGISPLHF. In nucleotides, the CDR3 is TGTGCCAGCAGCCTTTCAGCCGGGGGGGGAATTTCACCCCTCCACTTT.